Sequencing of this T cell receptor (beta chain) was carried out in a study of cytomegalovirus exposure and HLA in healthy donors. Researchers ran the PCR with 60 Vbeta and 13 Jbeta primers. The table came from immunoSEQ multiplex PCR; TCRdb's copy has only in-frame clones and leaves some out. The table has 130,000 to 150,000 clones, around 80% seen once. In germline, CDR1 is MNHEY, CDR2 SMNVEV (reference sequence). There are 16 residues in the CDR3. Trimming left V 5 bases short and J 3 bases short, with 20 bases between. Sequencing input: PBMCs. The gene calls are TRBV27 and TRBJ2-7; D unclear. The origin of this receptor is a woman younger than 45 in good health and CMV-seronegative. The CDR3 sequence: CASSPQATLYLYEQYF. DNA for the CDR3: TGTGCCAGCAGTCCTCAGGCCACGCTCTATCTCTACGAGCAGTACTTC.